This T cell receptor (beta chain) was profiled in a study of blood T cell repertoires in COVID-19. Background on the study: COVID-19 samples from acute and convalescent phases originated in the United States, Italy and Spain.

While infection was still active, Seattle patients were enrolled and then followed longitudinally. In the original workflow: Amplification of reference gene primers was used by the study to estimate nucleated cell counts. TCRdb keeps only in-frame clones here, not all; method: immunoSEQ multiplex PCR. From that table come the V and J calls and clone size; the DNA was used to work out D and trimming. The sample lists 100,000 to 150,000 clones; roughly 92% were seen once. After removal of 0 bases from V and 3 bases from J, the junction contained 0 bases not matched to a gene. CDR3 length equals 15 residues. Germline V gene lookup returns CDR1 KGHSH and CDR2 LQKENI. This clone appeared a single time.

The TCR was taken from a man aged 45-65 years with COVID-19, enrolled during active disease. The sequenced material came from peripheral blood. The V gene is TRBV18, the J gene TRBJ2-3; 10 bases agree with TRBD2. The CDR3 nucleotides read TGTGCCAGCTCACCACCTAGCGGGAGGACAGATACGCAGTATTTT. This gives the protein CASSPPSGRTDTQYF. The full variable domain, its missing parts supplied by reference TRBV18 and TRBJ2-3, is NAGVMQNPRHLVRRRGQEARLRCSPMKGHSHVYWYRQLPEEGLKFMVYLQKENIIDESGMPKERFSAEFPKEGPSILRIQQVVRGDSAAYFCASSPPSGRTDTQYFGPGTRLTVL.